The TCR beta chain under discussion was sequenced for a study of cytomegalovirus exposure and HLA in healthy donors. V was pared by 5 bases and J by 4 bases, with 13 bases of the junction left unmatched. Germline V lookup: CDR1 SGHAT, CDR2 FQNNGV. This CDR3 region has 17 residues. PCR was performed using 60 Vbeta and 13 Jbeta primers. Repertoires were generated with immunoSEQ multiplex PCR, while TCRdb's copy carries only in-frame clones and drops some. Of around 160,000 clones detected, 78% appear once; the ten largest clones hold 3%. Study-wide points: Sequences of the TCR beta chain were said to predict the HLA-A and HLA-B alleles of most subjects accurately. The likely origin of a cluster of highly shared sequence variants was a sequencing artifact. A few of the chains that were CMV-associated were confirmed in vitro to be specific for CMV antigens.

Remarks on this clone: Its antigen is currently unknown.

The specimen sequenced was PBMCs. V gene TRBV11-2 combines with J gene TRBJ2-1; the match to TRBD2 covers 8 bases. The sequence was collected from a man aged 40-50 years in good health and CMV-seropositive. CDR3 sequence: CASSPFRTSGPYNEQFF. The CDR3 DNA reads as TGTGCCAGCAGCCCCTTCAGAACTAGCGGTCCATACAATGAGCAGTTCTTC.